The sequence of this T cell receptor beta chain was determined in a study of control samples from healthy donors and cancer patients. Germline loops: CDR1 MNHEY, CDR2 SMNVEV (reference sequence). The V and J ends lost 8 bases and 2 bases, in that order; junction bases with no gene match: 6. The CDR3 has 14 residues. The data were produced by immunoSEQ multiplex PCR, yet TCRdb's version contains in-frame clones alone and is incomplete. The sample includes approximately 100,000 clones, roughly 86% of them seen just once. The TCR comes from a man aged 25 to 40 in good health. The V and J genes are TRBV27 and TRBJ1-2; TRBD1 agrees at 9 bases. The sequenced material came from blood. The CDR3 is CASGRTGVNYGYTF. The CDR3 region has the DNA TGTGCCAGCGGCAGGACAGGGGTAAACTATGGCTACACCTTC.